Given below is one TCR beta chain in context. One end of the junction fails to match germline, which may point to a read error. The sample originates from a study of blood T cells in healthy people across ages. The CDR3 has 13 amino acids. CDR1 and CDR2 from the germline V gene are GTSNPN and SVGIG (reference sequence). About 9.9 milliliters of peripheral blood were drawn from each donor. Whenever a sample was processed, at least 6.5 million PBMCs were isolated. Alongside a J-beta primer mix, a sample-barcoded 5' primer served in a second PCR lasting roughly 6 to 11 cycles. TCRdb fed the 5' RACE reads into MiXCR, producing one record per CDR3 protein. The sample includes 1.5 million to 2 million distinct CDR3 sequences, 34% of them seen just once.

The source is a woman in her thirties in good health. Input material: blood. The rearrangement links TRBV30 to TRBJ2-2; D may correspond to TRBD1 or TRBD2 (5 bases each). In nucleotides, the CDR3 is TGTGCCTGGAGCCCCAGGGTCACCGGGGAGCGGTTTTTT. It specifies CAWSPRVTGERFF.